This passage covers 18 T cell receptor beta chains from one sample sequenced in a study of cytomegalovirus exposure and HLA in healthy donors. Clones were sequenced by immunoSEQ multiplex PCR, and TCRdb holds only the in-frame ones, with some missing. The table shows under 200,000 clones, with about 89% occurring only once. The sample comprised PBMCs. These receptors all come from a woman between 18 and 29 years old in good health and CMV-seropositive.

V is TRBV14 and J is TRBJ1-1, with no clear D. CDR1 SGHDN and CDR2 FVKESK come from the germline V gene. CDR3 length: 15 residues. Trimming took 0 bases from V and 4 from J, leaving 12 bases between them. In DNA, the CDR3 is TGTGCCAGCAGCCAAGATATGGGGAGAGGCACTGAAGCTTTCTTT. Protein sequence: CASSQDMGRGTEAFF.

The V call is TRBV6-5, the J call TRBJ1-1, with D hard to call. Trimming cost V 4 bases and J 0 bases, with 3 bases left between them. The germline V gene has CDR1 MNHEY and CDR2 SVGAGI. CDR3 length: 12 amino acids. CDR3 residues: CASSSMNTEAFF. The DNA of the CDR3 is TGTGCCAGCAGTTCAATGAACACTGAAGCTTTCTTT.

The chain carries TRBV19 and TRBJ2-7; possible D gene TRBD1, 5 bases. The CDR3 runs 13 residues. In germline, CDR1 is LNHDA, CDR2 SQIVND (reference sequence). V was trimmed by 4 bases and J by 5 bases, leaving 12 bases between them. The CDR3 here is CASSRKGLDEQYF. CDR3 nucleotides: TGTGCCAGTAGTAGGAAGGGGTTGGACGAGCAGTACTTC.

V and J are TRBV18 and TRBJ1-5, with 7 nucleotides matching TRBD1. V dropped 6 bases and J dropped 1; count of bases not matched to a gene: 9. Germline values: CDR1 KGHSH, CDR2 LQKENI. The CDR3 spans 16 residues. The CDR3 protein is CASSPGGAGSNQPQHF. The CDR3 coding sequence is TGTGCCAGCTCCCCAGGGGGGGCGGGCAGCAATCAGCCCCAGCATTTT.

The CDR3 nucleotides read TGTGCCAGCAGTGATCCCGGTATTAATGAAAAACTGTTTTTT. Its protein product is CASSDPGINEKLFF. The gene calls are TRBV25-1 and TRBJ1-4, with D hard to call. V shed 3 bases and J shed 4 bases, with 9 bases lying between them. The CDR3 totals 14 residues. Germline V lookup: CDR1 MGHDK, CDR2 SYGVNS.

V gene TRBV7-9 combines with J gene TRBJ1-2; TRBD1 is a possible D gene (5 bases). V was trimmed by 5 bases and J by 13 bases, leaving 20 bases between them. The CDR3 totals 13 residues. Germline CDR1 and CDR2: SEHNR and FQNEAQ (reference sequence). CDR3 residues: CASSGGSGYSSTF. In DNA, the CDR3 is TGTGCCAGCAGCGGGGGGAGCGGATACTCCTCCACCTTC.

The J gene is TRBJ2-5, the V gene TRBV19, with D perhaps matching TRBD1 (6 bases). The germline gives CDR1 LNHDA, CDR2 SQIVND (reference sequence). Trimming took off 7 bases at V and 3 bases at J, with 12 bases between the two ends. This CDR3 is 13 amino acids long. Here the CDR3 reads CASKVNREETQYF. The CDR3 DNA is TGTGCCAGTAAGGTTAACAGGGAAGAGACCCAGTACTTC.

The chain employs TRBV5-4 and TRBJ2-1; the match to TRBD2 covers 9 bases. V was pared by 0 bases and J by 6 bases, with 7 bases of the junction left unmatched. The V gene's germline CDR1 is SGHNT and CDR2 YYREEE (reference sequence). The CDR3 sequence is 16 residues long. CDR3 residues: CASSLELAGWGNEQFF. CDR3 DNA sequence: TGTGCCAGCAGCTTGGAGCTAGCGGGGTGGGGCAATGAGCAGTTCTTC.

The chain is built from TRBV11-2 and TRBJ1-2, with 7 bases identical to TRBD1. Germline V lookup: CDR1 SGHAT, CDR2 FQNNGV. This CDR3 contains 14 residues. V shed 5 bases, J shed 0 bases, and the junction held 3 bases outside the gene matches. The CDR3 DNA reads TGTGCCAGCAGCCCTGGACAGGCTAACTATGGCTACACCTTC. The encoded protein is CASSPGQANYGYTF.

The CDR3: CASSPEGGGFMNTEAFF. CDR3 in DNA: TGTGCCAGCTCACCAGAAGGCGGGGGATTTATGAACACTGAAGCTTTCTTT. The V call is TRBV18, the J call TRBJ1-1; maybe TRBD1 (5 bases). CDR1 is KGHSH, CDR2 LQKENI, per germline. The CDR3 is 17 amino acids. The V gene lost 2 bases and the J gene lost 0 bases, with 16 bases spanning the gap. Supplemented by reference TRBV18 and TRBJ1-1, the full variable domain reads NAGVMQNPRHLVRRRGQEARLRCSPMKGHSHVYWYRQLPEEGLKFMVYLQKENIIDESGMPKERFSAEFPKEGPSILRIQQVVRGDSAAYFCASSPEGGGFMNTEAFFGQGTRLTVV.

This clone was recorded once. The J gene is TRBJ2-7, the V gene TRBV7-8; TRBD2 agrees at 7 bases. CDR1 is SGHVS and CDR2 is FQNEAQ in the germline V gene. Unmatched junction bases numbered 10, after V lost 5 bases and J lost 3 bases. This CDR3 spans 15 amino acids. CDR3 sequence reads: CASSPRGSGLYEQYF. CDR3 nucleotide sequence: TGTGCCAGCAGCCCGAGGGGTAGCGGGCTCTACGAGCAGTACTTC.

This clone was seen once. V gene TRBV4-1 combines with J gene TRBJ1-5; D call uncertain. V lost 0 bases and J 5 bases, leaving 5 bases between the germline ends. From germline, CDR1 is MGHRA and CDR2 YSYEKL. This CDR3 comprises 13 residues. The CDR3 nucleotides are TGCGCCAGCAGCCAAGAGCGCGATCAGCCCCAGCATTTT. Its translation is CASSQERDQPQHF.

The genes are TRBV7-9 and TRBJ2-7, with 13 bases matching TRBD2. Losses at the gene ends were 5 bases for V and 3 bases for J; bases not matched to a gene: 4. The CDR3 is made up of 15 amino acids. Germline CDR1 and CDR2: SEHNR and FQNEAQ (reference sequence). The CDR3 sequence: CASSDGLAGVYEQYF. The DNA for the CDR3 is TGTGCCAGCAGCGACGGACTAGCGGGAGTCTACGAGCAGTACTTC.

This clone showed up just once. This chain connects TRBV7-9 to TRBJ1-1; D ambiguous. Germline assignment: CDR1 SEHNR and CDR2 FQNEAQ (reference sequence). CDR3 length: 14 amino acids. V was pared by 3 bases and J by 4 bases, with 12 bases between. CDR3 amino acids: CASSFGPGFTEAFF. CDR3 sequence (DNA): TGTGCCAGCAGCTTTGGGCCCGGATTCACTGAAGCTTTCTTT.

V and J are TRBV11-2 and TRBJ1-2, with TRBD1 identical over 7 bases. This CDR3 has 15 residues. V lost 4 bases, J lost 1 base, and 6 bases stayed unmatched. Germline CDR1 SGHAT, CDR2 FQNNGV. Here the CDR3 DNA reads TGTGCCAGCAGCTCCGGGACAGCCTTTAACTATGGCTACACCTTC. Translating it yields CASSSGTAFNYGYTF.

This clone was found once. The sample carries other DNA sequences with the same CDR3. This chain links TRBV5-1 with TRBJ1-2, with unresolved D. Germline V gene sequence: CDR1 SGHRS, CDR2 YFSETQ. The CDR3 is 13 residues long. The V end lost 0 bases, the J end lost 3 bases, and 6 bases lay between the germline ends. The CDR3 here is CASSLGGDYGYTF. CDR3 nucleotide sequence: TGCGCCAGCAGCTTGGGAGGAGACTATGGCTACACCTTC.

V gene TRBV5-6 combines with J gene TRBJ2-1, with D hard to call. V lost 2 bases, J lost 3 bases, and 12 bases lay in between. Looked up from germline, CDR1 is SGHDT and CDR2 is YYEEEE. The CDR3 is 15 residues long. The CDR3 loop reads CASSFRVAYYNEQFF. In DNA form, the CDR3 reads TGTGCCAGCAGCTTTCGCGTTGCATACTACAATGAGCAGTTCTTC.

The chain links TRBV6-5 to TRBJ2-7; 7 bases align to TRBD2. The germline gives CDR1 MNHEY, CDR2 SVGAGI. The CDR3 spans 14 residues. The V gene end was trimmed by 0 bases and the J gene end by 3 bases; junction bases not matched to a gene: 2. Here the CDR3 DNA reads TGTGCCAGCAGTTACTCGAGCGGGGACTACGAGCAGTACTTC. It yields the protein CASSYSSGDYEQYF.